This TCR beta chain appears in the sequencing data of a study of cytomegalovirus exposure and HLA in healthy donors. At the level of the study: Roughly 80 million unique TCRs from HLA-typed donors made up an early data release. General study results and limits: In all likelihood, a cluster of highly shared sequence variants was a sequencing artifact. A few CMV-associated chains proved CMV antigen-specific in vitro. The majority of TCR sequences were rare, yet some public TCRs appeared in many donors.

Comment on this clone: Its target is not known.

The PCR ran on 60 Vbeta and 13 Jbeta primers. Sequencing used immunoSEQ multiplex PCR; TCRdb keeps in-frame clones, though not all of them. The sample records about 160,000 clones, roughly four fifths being singletons. CDR1 and CDR2 from the germline V gene are LNHDA and SQIVND (reference sequence). V shed 5 bases and J 4 bases; nucleotides not matched to a gene: 4. The CDR3 has 13 amino acids. The specimen was PBMCs. V and J are TRBV19 and TRBJ1-2, with 7 bases matching TRBD1. The clonotype was recovered from a middle-aged man in good health and CMV-seropositive. CDR3 sequence (DNA): TGTGCCAGTAGTCCGACAGGGCTCTATGGCTACACCTTC. As protein: CASSPTGLYGYTF.